Listed here is a single T cell receptor (beta chain). Assignment of participants to cohorts was predicated upon participant-reported clinical history. The sample belongs to a study of blood T cell repertoires in COVID-19. Study at large: Specimens from acute and convalescent COVID-19 originated in the United States, Italy and Spain.

CDR1 is SNHLY and CDR2 is FYNNEI in the germline V gene. The trim removed 8 bases at V and 0 bases at J, leaving 8 bases unmatched. The CDR3 covers 17 residues. Authors' processing steps: Amplifying reference gene primers gave estimates of nucleated cell counts. Repertoires were generated with immunoSEQ multiplex PCR, while TCRdb's copy carries only in-frame clones and drops some. V and J calls and clone size follow that table, whereas D and trimming were derived from the DNA. The sample lists about 400,000 clones, about 87% occurring once. This TCR came from a man between 35 and 55 years old in a cohort exposed to, infected with or recovered from COVID-19 (not recorded which). V usage is TRBV2 and J usage is TRBJ2-6, with 9 bases aligning to TRBD1. Sequencing was carried out using PBMCs or T cells enriched from blood (not recorded which). The CDR3 DNA is TGTGCCAGCGCTACAGGGGGCCTCCGCTCTGGGGCCAACGTCCTGACTTTC. It is translated as CASATGGLRSGANVLTF. Looking up the rest from reference TRBV2 and TRBJ2-6 gives the full variable domain: EPEVTQTPSHQVTQMGQEVILRCVPISNHLYFYWYRQILGQKVEFLVSFYNNEISEKSEIFDDQFSVERPDGSNFTLKIRSTKLEDSAMYFCASATGGLRSGANVLTFGAGSRLTVL.